The clone carrying this T cell receptor beta chain was counted at least ten times. The sample comes from a study of T cells after yellow fever vaccination. TCRdb ran MiXCR on the 5' RACE reads and lists one entry per CDR3 protein. The data show roughly 120,000 distinct CDR3 sequences, 7.2% seen once. The sample in question was CD4+ T cells sorted from PBMCs, obtained about 41 days after the first yellow fever vaccination. This sequence originates from a man aged 18 to 30 who received the YFV17D yellow fever vaccine.

CDR3 loop: CASSVGPRGLENSPLHF. The CDR3 coding sequence is TGTGCCAGCAGCGTAGGCCCCAGGGGGCTAGAAAATTCACCCCTCCACTTT. The rearrangement joins TRBV9 to TRBJ1-6; 8 bases line up with TRBD1. Unmatched junction bases numbered 9, after V lost 0 bases and J lost 7 bases. CDR1 is SGDLS and CDR2 is YYNGEE in the germline V gene. The CDR3 contains 17 residues.